What follows are 29 T cell receptor beta chains derived from one specimen sequenced in a study of blood T cell repertoires in COVID-19. Generated by immunoSEQ multiplex PCR, the TCRdb table keeps only in-frame clones and is missing some. Here the sample spans fewer than 150,000 clones, more than 75% being singletons. Sequencing was performed on peripheral blood. The source is a woman aged 35 to 49 with acute or convalescent COVID-19.

The chain combines TRBV2 with TRBJ1-5; TRBD1 matches at 9 bases. The CDR3 totals 14 residues. Germline CDR1 reads SNHLY; CDR2 reads FYNNEI. Losses at the gene ends were 6 bases for V and 6 bases for J; bases not matched to a gene: 6. This CDR3 reads CASRDTGGTQPQHF. CDR3 bases: TGTGCCAGCAGGGACACAGGGGGCACTCAGCCCCAGCATTTT.

CDR3 in amino acids: CASTPDRVNGYTF. CDR3 nucleotides: TGTGCCAGCACTCCGGACAGGGTAAATGGCTACACCTTC. This chain uses TRBV6-5 with TRBJ1-2; TRBD1 matches 8 bases. CDR1 MNHEY and CDR2 SVGAGI come from the germline V gene. The ends lost 7 bases at V and 6 bases at J; junction bases unmatched: 7. The CDR3 runs 13 residues.

This rearrangement joins TRBV3-1 (or the pseudogene TRBV3-2) to TRBJ2-1, with TRBD2 matching 8 bases. The J segment lost 7 bases and the V segment lost 1 base, leaving 18 bases of the junction unmatched. Germline V lookup: CDR1 LGHDT, CDR2 YNNKEL (reference sequence). The CDR3 loop spans 19 amino acids. The CDR3 region is CASSQGRRGSGIRGNEQFF. The CDR3 DNA sequence: TGTGCCAGCAGCCAAGGGCGGAGAGGTAGCGGGATTAGAGGGAATGAGCAGTTCTTC.

In this sample, this clone turned up once. V is TRBV7-3 and J is TRBJ2-1; D unclear. CDR3 size: 12 residues. The V and J ends lost 6 bases and 9 bases respectively, with 12 bases between them. Germline V gives CDR1 SGHTA, CDR2 FQGTGA. CDR3 nucleotide sequence: TGTGCCAGCAGGCTTCACTCGGGTGAGCAGTTCTTC. Translated: CASRLHSGEQFF.

The chain joins TRBV9 to TRBJ2-7; TRBD2 matches 11 bases. This CDR3 has 14 amino acids. CDR1 is SGDLS, CDR2 YYNGEE, per germline. V shed 5 bases and J 6 bases; nucleotides not matched to a gene: 7. This CDR3 reads CASRSSGTSGEQYF. The CDR3 region has the DNA TGTGCCAGCAGATCTTCCGGGACTAGCGGCGAGCAGTACTTC.

The chain recombines TRBV12-3 or TRBV12-4 with TRBJ1-5; TRBD1 is a possible D gene (5 bases). The CDR3 spans 11 residues. The ends were cut back, 5 bases at V and 13 bases at J, with 12 bases in the middle. CDR3 sequence: CASSQGGGQHF. The DNA for the CDR3 is TGTGCCAGCAGTCAGGGAGGAGGGCAGCATTTT.

The V gene is TRBV2, the J gene TRBJ2-7, with 11 bases matching TRBD2. The CDR3 is 14 residues long. J was trimmed by 3 bases and V by 5 bases; bases with no gene match: 3. The germline V gene has CDR1 SNHLY and CDR2 FYNNEI. CDR3 residues: CASSPGTSGYEQYF. CDR3 coding DNA: TGTGCCAGCAGTCCTGGGACTAGCGGCTACGAGCAGTACTTC.

The CDR3 DNA follows: TGTGCCAGCAGCGGTGGACTAGCGGGAGTGGCCGGGGAGCTGTTTTTT. Protein product: CASSGGLAGVAGELFF. The chain combines TRBV9 with TRBJ2-2; the match to TRBD2 covers 13 bases. The CDR3 extends over 16 amino acids. Germline CDR1 is SGDLS and CDR2 is YYNGEE. The junction had 5 bases not matched to a gene; V was cut back by 3 bases and J by 6 bases.

The CDR3 reads CASSYGVPGGAYEQYF. Written as DNA, the CDR3 is TGTGCCAGCAGTTATGGGGTGCCCGGGGGGGCCTACGAGCAGTACTTC. The rearrangement uses TRBV6-2 or TRBV6-3 and TRBJ2-7; 8 nucleotides align to TRBD2. V was pared by 3 bases and J by 2 bases, with 9 bases of the junction left unmatched. CDR3 length: 16 amino acids. Per germline, CDR1 MNHEY and CDR2 SVGEGT.

The table lists this clone with a few counts. The V gene is TRBV4-2, the J gene TRBJ2-2; D is unclear. V dropped 0 bases and J dropped 1 base, with 6 bases sitting between them. Germline CDR1 reads LGHNA; CDR2 reads YNFKEQ. The CDR3 contains 15 residues. CDR3 bases: TGTGCCAGCAGCCAAGATTTCGGGAACACCGGGGAGCTGTTTTTT. It yields the protein CASSQDFGNTGELFF.

In this sample, this clone turned up a few times. The chain is built from TRBV10-3 and TRBJ1-4; 10 nucleotides agree with TRBD1. Trimming removed 6 bases from V and 3 bases from J; junction bases left unmatched: 10. Germline V gives CDR1 ENHRY, CDR2 SYGVKD. The CDR3 has 17 residues. In nucleotides, the CDR3 is TGTGCCATCAGGCCGGGACAGGGGCTTGATGCTAATGAAAAACTGTTTTTT. It is translated as CAIRPGQGLDANEKLFF.

This chain connects TRBV5-6 to TRBJ2-2; D may be TRBD1 (6 bases). Germline V gene data show CDR1 as SGHDT and CDR2 as YYEEEE. With 6 bases removed from V and 5 bases from J, the gap between germline ends came to 17 bases. The length of the CDR3 is 15 residues. CDR3 region: CASNFIGTKTGELFF. CDR3 bases: TGTGCCAGCAACTTCATTGGGACAAAGACCGGGGAGCTGTTTTTT.

The gene calls are TRBV7-8 and TRBJ2-7, with TRBD1 matching over 7 bases. Germline trimming cut 5 bases from V and 3 bases from J; bases unmatched to any gene: 7. Germline assignment: CDR1 SGHVS and CDR2 FQNEAQ. The CDR3 contains 14 residues. The CDR3 protein is CASSQPGQYYEQYF. CDR3 nucleotide sequence: TGTGCCAGCAGCCAACCGGGACAGTACTACGAGCAGTACTTC.

J is TRBJ2-1 and V is TRBV7-9, with 9 positions matching TRBD2. J lost 8 bases, V lost 5 bases, and 10 bases had no gene match. The CDR3 length is 15 residues. Germline CDR1 SEHNR, CDR2 FQNEAQ (reference sequence). CDR3 amino acids: CASSLSGGSNDEQFF. The CDR3 DNA follows: TGTGCCAGCAGCCTCAGCGGGGGGTCCAATGATGAGCAGTTCTTC.

V and J are TRBV5-6 and TRBJ1-1; no clear D. The germline CDR1 and CDR2 sequences are SGHDT and YYEEEE. V was cut by 4 bases and J by 4 bases, with 11 bases left in between. CDR3 length equals 13 residues. CDR3: CASSPPSSTEAFF. As DNA, the CDR3 is TGTGCCAGCAGCCCCCCATCGAGCACTGAAGCTTTCTTT.

The chain uses TRBV4-1 and TRBJ2-3; 10 bases match TRBD2. This CDR3 contains 16 residues. Germline trimming cut 1 base from V and 2 bases from J; bases unmatched to any gene: 3. The germline CDR1 and CDR2 sequences are MGHRA and YSYEKL. The CDR3 DNA sequence: TGCGCCAGCAGCCAAGTCCTAGCGGGAGTCACAGATACGCAGTATTTT. Its translation is CASSQVLAGVTDTQYF.

The chain couples TRBV5-4 to TRBJ2-3, with 13 nucleotides matching TRBD2. The germline V gene encodes CDR1 SGHNT and CDR2 YYREEE (reference sequence). J was trimmed by 5 bases and V by 0 bases; bases with no gene match: 9. The CDR3 has 18 amino acids. CDR3 in DNA: TGTGCCAGCAGCTTGGACTTTGGACTAGCGGGGGTTGGAGATACGCAGTATTTT. It translates to CASSLDFGLAGVGDTQYF.

The J gene is TRBJ2-3, the V gene TRBV6-2 or TRBV6-3; D perhaps matches TRBD2 (5 bases). CDR1 and CDR2 (germline): MNHEY, SVGEGT. Trimming removed 6 bases from V and 2 bases from J, with 18 bases in between. The length of the CDR3 is 16 residues. The CDR3: CASSYQKRFSTDTQYF. As DNA, the CDR3 is TGTGCCAGCAGCTATCAGAAGCGGTTCTCCACAGATACGCAGTATTTT.

This clone has just one count. The chain combines TRBV11-3 with TRBJ2-2; the D gene is possibly TRBD1 (6 bases). Trimming removed 5 bases at V and 4 bases at J, with 14 bases between. CDR1 is SGHNT, CDR2 YENEEA, per germline. The CDR3 length is 15 residues. This CDR3 is CASSEGTSGTGELFF. CDR3 nucleotide sequence: TGTGCCAGCAGCGAAGGGACATCGGGCACCGGGGAGCTGTTTTTT.

This chain joins TRBV7-9 and TRBJ1-2; D unresolved. CDR3 length: 12 residues. Germline CDR1 reads SEHNR; CDR2 reads FQNEAQ (reference sequence). V was pared by 4 bases and J by 12 bases, with 15 bases between. In DNA form, the CDR3 reads TGTGCCAGCAGCTCCGGACTGCCCGGCGACACCTTC. Amino acids: CASSSGLPGDTF. Variable domain in full (rest from reference TRBV7-9 and TRBJ1-2): DTGVSQNPRHKITKRGQNVTFRCDPISEHNRLYWYRQTLGQGPEFLTYFQNEAQLEKSRLLSDRFSAERPKGSFSTLEIQRTEQGDSAMYLCASSSGLPGDTFGSGTRLTVV.

The chain employs TRBV6-5 and TRBJ2-7; 8 bases are a match to TRBD2. Germline loops: CDR1 MNHEY, CDR2 SVGAGI. This CDR3 contains 16 residues. V lost 2 bases, J lost 0 bases, and 6 bases stayed unmatched. The DNA of the CDR3 is TGTGCCAGCAGTTACCTTAGCGGGGTTAGCTCCTACGAGCAGTACTTC. Its translation: CASSYLSGVSSYEQYF.

This clone showed up many times. This sample includes further DNA sequences coding for the same CDR3. V is TRBV6-2 or TRBV6-3 and J is TRBJ2-5, with a weak D call TRBD2 (6 bases). V lost 0 bases to trimming and J lost 1 base, with 6 bases between them. The V gene's germline CDR1 is MNHEY and CDR2 SVGEGT. The CDR3 has 14 residues. The CDR3 region is CASSYSGLQETQYF. The DNA for the CDR3 is TGTGCCAGCAGTTACTCGGGACTCCAAGAGACCCAGTACTTC.

The J gene is TRBJ1-2, the V gene TRBV7-9, with 10 positions matching TRBD1. Germline loops: CDR1 SEHNR, CDR2 FQNEAQ (reference sequence). J was trimmed by 4 bases and V by 5 bases; bases with no gene match: 10. The CDR3 is 16 amino acids. The CDR3 DNA follows: TGTGCCAGCAGCAAGCCGGGACAGGGGAGAGGCTATGGCTACACCTTC. It yields the protein CASSKPGQGRGYGYTF. The complete variable domain, with remaining parts taken from reference TRBV7-9 and TRBJ1-2, reads DTGVSQNPRHKITKRGQNVTFRCDPISEHNRLYWYRQTLGQGPEFLTYFQNEAQLEKSRLLSDRFSAERPKGSFSTLEIQRTEQGDSAMYLCASSKPGQGRGYGYTFGSGTRLTVV.

The chain combines TRBV6-4 with TRBJ2-7; 7 nucleotides align to TRBD2. The CDR3 sequence is 14 residues long. CDR1 is MRHNA, CDR2 SNTAGT, per germline. With 8 bases clipped from V and 7 bases from J, the junction kept 14 bases outside the gene matches. CDR3 in amino acids: CASFPGTNLREQYF. The CDR3 nucleotides are TGTGCCAGCTTCCCCGGGACTAACTTGAGAGAGCAGTACTTC.

The CDR3 reads CASSWEGVNYGYTF. DNA for the CDR3: TGTGCCAGCAGCTGGGAGGGGGTTAACTATGGCTACACCTTC. J is TRBJ1-2 and V is TRBV7-3; possibly TRBD1 for D (6 bases). V was clipped by 4 bases and J by 1 base, with 10 bases between them. The CDR3 has 14 amino acids. In germline, CDR1 is SGHTA, CDR2 FQGTGA.

The gene calls are TRBV7-9 and TRBJ1-1; maybe TRBD1 (5 bases). V dropped 5 bases and J dropped 7 bases, with 20 bases sitting between them. The CDR3 is made up of 15 amino acids. Germline loops: CDR1 SEHNR, CDR2 FQNEAQ (reference sequence). For the CDR3, the DNA is TGTGCCAGCAGCCCCGACAGTTCCCGAGGCAGTGAAGCTTTCTTT. Its protein is CASSPDSSRGSEAFF.

To note about this clone: Different DNA sequences within this sample yield the same CDR3. V is TRBV3-1 (or the pseudogene TRBV3-2) and J is TRBJ1-1; possibly TRBD1 for D (5 bases). CDR3 length: 14 amino acids. The germline CDR1 and CDR2 sequences are LGHDT and YNNKEL (reference sequence). V was trimmed by 1 base and J by 0 bases, leaving 6 bases between them. The CDR3 region has the DNA TGTGCCAGCAGCCAAGGGGGGGTGAACACTGAAGCTTTCTTT. It encodes CASSQGGVNTEAFF.

This clone was seen just once. V gene TRBV4-2 combines with J gene TRBJ1-5; D is uncertain. The CDR3 is 16 amino acids. Germline values: CDR1 LGHNA, CDR2 YNFKEQ. V was clipped by 1 base and J by 0 bases, with 10 bases between them. CDR3 region: CASSQARELSNQPQHF. The CDR3 DNA reads TGTGCCAGCAGCCAAGCCCGGGAGCTTAGCAATCAGCCCCAGCATTTT.

In this sample, this clone turned up a few times. V is TRBV10-3 and J is TRBJ2-7; TRBD1 might be the D (6 bases). CDR3 length: 15 amino acids. Trimming pared 6 bases from V and 0 bases from J, leaving 15 bases between. Per germline, CDR1 ENHRY and CDR2 SYGVKD. CDR3 coding DNA: TGTGCCATCAGGGGGGCGGCAGGGATCTCCTACGAGCAGTACTTC. Protein: CAIRGAAGISYEQYF.